This T cell receptor (beta chain) was sequenced for a study of blood T cell repertoires in COVID-19. Study context: Acute-phase and convalescent COVID-19 samples originated in the United States, Italy and Spain.

Trimming removed 0 bases from V and 8 bases from J, with 9 bases in between. This CDR3 is built from 13 residues. The germline CDR1 and CDR2 sequences are SGHRS and YFSETQ. Measured with immunoSEQ multiplex PCR; TCRdb has only the in-frame clones, and not every one. Of tens of thousands of clones detected, approximately 89% appear once; the ten largest clones hold approximately 2.4%. The TCR originated in a man aged 50 or older with acute or convalescent COVID-19. The chain joins TRBV5-1 to TRBJ2-1; D might be TRBD1 (5 bases). Material: peripheral blood. The CDR3 DNA is TGCGCCAGCAGCTTGGCGGCAGGGTATGAGCAGTTCTTC. As protein: CASSLAAGYEQFF.